This TCR beta chain was retrieved from a study of T cell responses to AZD1222 COVID-19 vaccine. Regarding the study as a whole: Most donors were white British and more were female, and clonal diversity was possibly underestimated. Dominant CD4 TCR responses targeted spike regions 160-218 and 743-854. Receipt of two AZD1222 doses was followed by a rise in Spike-specific TCR breadth and depth. None of the repertoires were sampled until the peak T cell response had passed.

Only in-frame clones appear in the TCRdb table, and some are missing; sequencing was by immunoSEQ multiplex PCR. This sample lists more than 110,000 clones; its ten largest clones have over 2%. A word on this clone: The antigen is undetermined.

CDR1 is LGHNA and CDR2 is YNFKEQ in the germline V gene. Trimming pared 1 base from V and 0 bases from J, leaving 6 bases between. The CDR3 spans 15 residues. The TCR comes from an adult in good health. The chain employs TRBV4-2 and TRBJ1-4; D is uncertain. Material: peripheral blood. CDR3 sequence (DNA): TGTGCCAGCAGCCAAGGTGACCCAACTAATGAAAAACTGTTTTTT. Its translation is CASSQGDPTNEKLFF.